These 12 T cell receptor delta chains came from one sample sequenced in a study of gamma-delta T cells after stem cell transplantation. TCRdb reanalyzed the RT-PCR reads using CATT. This sample has 2,600 or so delta-chain clones, with under 55% found just once. Sequenced: gamma-delta T cells. The receptors were gathered from a human donor. It is not recorded whose cells these are; they may come from a transplant donor.

The V and J genes are TRDV2 and TRDJ1, with 11 bases that match TRDD3. J was trimmed by 0 bases and V by 4 bases; bases with no gene match: 9. In germline, CDR1 is GEAIGNYY, CDR2 EKD. The CDR3 runs to 17 residues. CDR3 protein: CACEELGDRGYTDKLIF. CDR3 coding DNA: TGTGCCTGTGAAGAACTGGGGGATAGGGGGTACACCGATAAACTCATCTTT.

This sequence joins TRDV2 and TRDJ1; no definite D call. The CDR3 has 14 residues. Germline V lookup: CDR1 GEAIGNYY, CDR2 EKD. Between the trimmed V and J ends, which lost 3 bases and 1 base, there was a span of 11 bases. CDR3 nucleotides: TGTGCCTGTGACCGGCTGGTTGCCACCGATAAACTCATCTTT. Translated, it gives CACDRLVATDKLIF.

Points on this clone: The likely explanation is a read error, given a far larger clone one base away. This sequence joins TRDV2 and TRDJ1; 13 bases align to TRDD3. V shed 4 bases and J 11 bases; nucleotides not matched to a gene: 12. The CDR3 is 15 residues long. The V gene's germline CDR1 is GEAIGNYY and CDR2 EKD. CDR3 residues: CACEELGDTRLNLIF. Here the CDR3 DNA reads TGTGCCTGTGAAGAACTGGGGGATACGCGCTTAAACCTCATCTTT.

V is TRDV2 and J is TRDJ1, with 13 bases lining up with TRDD3. With 2 bases clipped from V and 3 bases from J, the junction kept 5 bases outside the gene matches. CDR1 is GEAIGNYY and CDR2 is EKD in the germline V gene. CDR3 length: 16 residues. CDR3 nucleotides: TGTGCCTGTGACAGCCTGACTGGGGGATACGCCGATAAACTCATCTTT. Translation gives CACDSLTGGYADKLIF.

V gene TRDV2 combines with J gene TRDJ1; D gene ambiguous. Trimming cost V 3 bases and J 0 bases, with 10 bases left between them. This CDR3 contains 14 residues. Germline CDR1 GEAIGNYY, CDR2 EKD. This CDR3 is CACDLLSDTDKLIF. CDR3 DNA: TGTGCCTGTGACTTACTGAGTGACACCGATAAACTCATCTTT.

Notes on this clone: Given a far larger clone just one base away, this is likely a sequencing read error. The chain combines TRDV2 with TRDJ3; no definite D call. The CDR3 loop spans 14 amino acids. Germline CDR1 is GEAIGNYY and CDR2 is EKD. The CDR3 DNA reads as TGTGCCTGTGGCACCGTGTGGGACACCCGACAGATGTTTTTC. Its protein is CACGTVWDTRQMFF.

Here the CDR3 reads CACDPLSSTVGDTDKLIF. Here the CDR3 DNA reads TGTGCCTGTGACCCGCTGTCTTCGACTGTGGGGGACACCGATAAACTCATCTTT. This sequence joins TRDV2 and TRDJ1; D is perhaps TRDD3 (6 bases). CDR3 length: 18 residues. V was cut by 3 bases and J by 0 bases, with 22 bases left in between. Germline CDR1 reads GEAIGNYY; CDR2 reads EKD.

The rearrangement uses TRDV2 and TRDJ1, with 8 positions matching TRDD3. The CDR3 covers 14 residues. V shed 0 bases and J 8 bases; nucleotides not matched to a gene: 7. From germline, CDR1 is GEAIGNYY and CDR2 EKD. The CDR3 sequence is CACDTVGGFEKLIF. CDR3 DNA sequence: TGTGCCTGTGACACCGTTGGGGGATTTGAAAAACTCATCTTT.

This clone was seen only a few times. At one of its ends the junction is not consistent with the germline gene, which may arise from a read error. The chain employs TRDV2 and TRDJ1; the D gene is possibly TRDD2 (5 bases). Per germline, CDR1 GEAIGNYY and CDR2 EKD. This CDR3 comprises 9 residues. Here the CDR3 reads CACDTILTF. DNA for the CDR3: TGTGCCTGTGACACTATCCTAACTTTC.

Concerning this clone: The junction departs from the called germline gene at one end, perhaps through a read error. The rearrangement links TRDV2 to TRDJ3; D call uncertain. Per germline, CDR1 GEAIGNYY and CDR2 EKD. The CDR3 totals 18 residues. CDR3 sequence reads: CACDTVVMRTWDTRQMFF. The DNA of the CDR3 is TGCGCCTGTGACACCGTGGTAATGCGGACCTGGGACACCCGACAGATGTTTTTC.

In regard to this clone: One base away lies a much larger clone, so this may be a sequencing read error. This sequence joins TRDV2 and TRDJ1, with 8 positions matching TRDD3. From germline, CDR1 is GEAIGNYY and CDR2 EKD. The CDR3 spans 20 residues. CDR3 loop: CACDRLGLHNWGGYTGKLIF. The CDR3 DNA reads as TGTGCCTGTGACAGATTGGGCCTTCACAACTGGGGGGGTTACACCGGTAAACTCATCTTT.

In this sample, this clone is medium-sized. Compared with germline, one end of the junction differs, possibly owing to a read error. V usage is TRDV2 and J usage is TRDJ1, with D perhaps TRDD3 (5 bases). In germline, CDR1 is GEAIGNYY, CDR2 EKD. CDR3 size: 14 residues. The CDR3 protein is CACDPLLDTEKLIF. In DNA, the CDR3 is TGTGCCTGTGACCCGTTACTAGATACCGAGAAACTCATCTTT.